This TCR beta chain was found in a study of T cells in Graves' hyperthyroidism and ophthalmopathy. Findings and caveats of the study: From stable hyperthyroidism, ophthalmopathy was set apart by a 13 V-J model. Blood shared most expanded thyroid clonotypes above 0.001.

Many counts were recorded for this clonotype. Its specificity is unknown. CDR1 and CDR2 (germline): KGHSH, LQKENI. The CDR3 has 13 amino acids. Trimming cost V 5 bases and J 10 bases, with 17 bases left between them. There were TCR beta CDR3 regions amplified from RNA transcripts. First-round RT-PCR targeting the TCR CDR3 was performed with the HTBI primer set. TCRdb called the multiplex PCR reads again in MiXCR, with one record for every CDR3 protein. The profile shows around 350,000 distinct CDR3 sequences, approximately 17% of them singletons. The V and J genes are TRBV18 and TRBJ1-1, with D possibly being TRBD1 (6 bases). The sequence derives from a woman in her twenties or thirties with Graves' hyperthyroidism that later progressed to Graves' ophthalmopathy. Sequenced: blood. The CDR3 here is CASSAGQLNGAFF. The CDR3 region has the DNA TGTGCCAGCTCAGCAGGACAGCTTAACGGAGCTTTCTTT.